The 24 T cell receptor beta chains given below trace back to one sample, sequenced in a study of cytomegalovirus exposure and HLA in healthy donors. Clones were sequenced by immunoSEQ multiplex PCR, and TCRdb holds only the in-frame ones, with some missing. The sample shows 280,000 or so clones, more than 75% of them seen only once. Sequencing input: PBMCs. These receptors came from a young woman in good health and CMV-seronegative.

The J gene is TRBJ2-5, the V gene TRBV2, with D possibly being TRBD1 (6 bases). The length of the CDR3 is 13 residues. CDR1 is SNHLY and CDR2 is FYNNEI in the germline V gene. Trimming took off 6 bases at V and 2 bases at J, with 10 bases between the two ends. CDR3 DNA: TGTGCCAGCAGGGACAGCTATCAAGAGACCCAGTACTTC. Translating it yields CASRDSYQETQYF.

The rearrangement joins TRBV28 to TRBJ1-1, with a tentative D call TRBD1 (6 bases). Per the germline V gene, CDR1 is MDHEN and CDR2 is SYDVKM. V shed 6 bases and J shed 3 bases, with 14 bases lying between them. The CDR3 has 14 amino acids. CDR3 loop: CASRSWGLHTEAFF. CDR3 coding DNA: TGTGCCAGCAGGTCCTGGGGGCTCCACACTGAAGCTTTCTTT.

About this clone itself: Because it lacks the conserved phenylalanine or tryptophan at the end, this CDR3 is likely a read error. It is unclear where the CDR3 begins or ends on the DNA, so no DNA is shown, and the CDR3 is as TCRdb lists it. The gene calls are TRBV30 and TRBJ1-1. Per the germline V gene, CDR1 is GTSNPN and CDR2 is SVGIG (reference sequence). The CDR3 length equals 9 residues, ends included. The CDR3 region is CAWKMYLGG.

The chain uses TRBV25-1 and TRBJ2-7; 11 nucleotides line up with TRBD2. The junction had 3 bases not matched to a gene; V was cut back by 5 bases and J by 0 bases. The CDR3 is made up of 15 amino acids. The germline V gene has CDR1 MGHDK and CDR2 SYGVNS. CDR3 nucleotides: TGTGCCAGCAGTTTCACTAGCGGGAGCTCCTACGAGCAGTACTTC. This translates into CASSFTSGSSYEQYF.

The chain joins TRBV9 to TRBJ1-4, with D perhaps TRBD1 (5 bases). Germline V CDR1 and CDR2: SGDLS, YYNGEE. CDR3 length: 17 residues. Trimming took 0 bases from V and 8 from J, leaving 20 bases between them. This chain's CDR3 is CASSVGVIDKGMEKLFF. As DNA, the CDR3 is TGTGCCAGCAGCGTAGGGGTAATCGACAAGGGGATGGAAAAACTGTTTTTT.

V is TRBV7-2 and J is TRBJ2-3; 10 bases match TRBD2. V lost 1 base to trimming and J lost 1 base; unmatched junction nucleotides: 2. The germline V gene encodes CDR1 SGHTA and CDR2 FQGNSA. This CDR3 is built from 16 residues. CDR3 sequence reads: CASSLELAGGTDTQYF. As DNA, the CDR3 is TGTGCCAGCAGCTTAGAGCTAGCGGGAGGCACAGATACGCAGTATTTT.

The chain has TRBV6-1 and TRBJ2-5, with TRBD1 matching 9 bases. Looked up from germline, CDR1 is MNHNS and CDR2 is SASEGT. The CDR3 length is 14 residues. V gave up 7 bases and J gave up 5 bases; unmatched junction bases: 8. CDR3 DNA: TGTGCCAGCACCGAGCGAGGACAGGGGGAGACCCAGTACTTC. Translated: CASTERGQGETQYF.

The J gene is TRBJ2-7, the V gene TRBV5-4; 9 bases map to TRBD2. The CDR3 runs to 15 residues. After removal of 7 bases from V and 4 bases from J, the junction contained 12 bases not matched to a gene. Germline CDR1 is SGHNT and CDR2 is YYREEE (reference sequence). CDR3 bases: TGTGCCAGCTCCTCTGTTAGCGGGAGTTTGTACGAGCAGTACTTC. As protein: CASSSVSGSLYEQYF.

The CDR3 DNA is TGCGCCAGCAGCCAAGACAGTCCTGGAAACACCATATATTTT. Its translation: CASSQDSPGNTIYF. This chain uses TRBV4-3 with TRBJ1-3; no clear D gene. This CDR3 has 14 residues. V was clipped by 0 bases and J by 2 bases, with 5 bases between them. Per the germline V gene, CDR1 is LGHNA and CDR2 is YSLEER.

The gene calls are TRBV5-1 and TRBJ2-3, with 11 positions matching TRBD2. The germline CDR1 and CDR2 sequences are SGHRS and YFSETQ. There are 16 residues in the CDR3. The trim removed 7 bases at V and 2 bases at J, leaving 9 bases unmatched. CDR3 in amino acids: CASHTTSGGHTDTQYF. CDR3 sequence (DNA): TGCGCCAGCCATACCACTAGCGGGGGTCACACAGATACGCAGTATTTT.

The chain couples TRBV4-1 to TRBJ2-3; 12 bases are a match to TRBD2. J was trimmed by 4 bases and V by 4 bases; bases with no gene match: 3. The CDR3 length is 15 residues. Germline V lookup: CDR1 MGHRA, CDR2 YSYEKL. CDR3 residues: CASSPWTSGADTQYF. Written as DNA, the CDR3 is TGCGCCAGCAGCCCATGGACTAGCGGGGCAGATACGCAGTATTTT.

Worth noting for this clone: A junction boundary mismatches the germline segment, possibly from a read error. The V call is TRBV6-6, the J call TRBJ2-5; tentatively, D is TRBD1 (6 bases). Germline V gene data show CDR1 as MNHNY and CDR2 as SVGAGI (reference sequence). The length of the CDR3 is 14 residues. The CDR3, as DNA: TGTGCCAGCAGCTACTACAGGGTGCTGGAGACCCAGTACTTC. Translating it yields CASSYYRVLETQYF.

The chain has TRBV5-4 and TRBJ2-2; 9 bases match TRBD2. V shed 1 base and J 10 bases; nucleotides not matched to a gene: 8. Germline CDR1 SGHNT, CDR2 YYREEE (reference sequence). The CDR3 spans 15 residues. The CDR3 bases are TGTGCCAGCAGCTTGAGGTTAGCGGGGGACAAGGAGCTGTTTTTT. Translation gives CASSLRLAGDKELFF. Together with reference TRBV5-4 and TRBJ2-2, the CDR3 gives the full variable domain: ETGVTQSPTHLIKTRGQQVTLRCSSQSGHNTVSWYQQALGQGPQFIFQYYREEENGRGNFPPRFSGLQFPNYSSELNVNALELDDSALYLCASSLRLAGDKELFFGEGSRLTVL.

The V call is TRBV7-2, the J call TRBJ2-5, with 10 nucleotides matching TRBD1. The CDR3 length is 14 residues. Trimming at V came to 5 bases and at J to 7 bases, leaving 7 bases not matched to a gene. The germline V gene has CDR1 SGHTA and CDR2 FQGNSA. CDR3 protein: CASSDDRGLVTQYF. The CDR3 coding sequence is TGTGCCAGCAGCGATGACAGGGGGCTTGTGACCCAGTACTTC.

The rearrangement links TRBV5-1 to TRBJ2-1; D may be TRBD1 (5 bases). The CDR3 runs to 11 residues. CDR1 SGHRS and CDR2 YFSETQ come from the germline V gene. Between the trimmed V and J ends, which lost 2 bases and 10 bases, there was a span of 7 bases. CDR3 protein: CASSFGAEQFF. CDR3 bases: TGCGCCAGCAGCTTTGGGGCCGAGCAGTTCTTC.

This clone was recorded once. The chain recombines TRBV18 with TRBJ2-6, with D unclear. Germline-derived CDR1 and CDR2 are KGHSH and LQKENI. This CDR3 region has 17 residues. The germline V and J ends were trimmed by 3 bases and 0 bases, with 12 bases remaining between them. The CDR3 is CASSPSVAHSGANVLTF. The CDR3 region has the DNA TGTGCCAGCTCACCGTCAGTTGCCCACTCTGGGGCCAACGTCCTGACTTTC.

The chain combines TRBV10-2 with TRBJ2-1; 11 positions agree with TRBD2. V gave up 2 bases and J gave up 4 bases; unmatched junction bases: 7. Germline V CDR1 and CDR2: WSHSY, SAAADI. The CDR3 length is 17 residues. The CDR3 DNA reads as TGCGCCAGCAGTGAGGGGCTGACTAGCGGGAAATACAATGAGCAGTTCTTC. Protein: CASSEGLTSGKYNEQFF.

The chain combines TRBV9 with TRBJ1-2; TRBD1 is a possible D gene (5 bases). Trimming took 4 bases from V and 2 from J, leaving 12 bases between them. The CDR3 covers 14 residues. Germline values: CDR1 SGDLS, CDR2 YYNGEE. The CDR3 region is CASSPGGANYGYTF. CDR3 coding DNA: TGTGCCAGCAGCCCCGGAGGGGCAAACTATGGCTACACCTTC.

This clone was detected a few times. The chain uses TRBV5-1 and TRBJ2-7; TRBD1 agrees at 9 bases. Germline CDR1 SGHRS, CDR2 YFSETQ. The CDR3 contains 13 residues. V lost 4 bases to trimming and J lost 2 bases; unmatched junction nucleotides: 1. Here the CDR3 DNA reads TGCGCCAGCAGCAGGACAGGGGCCTACGAGCAGTACTTC. It translates to CASSRTGAYEQYF.

This clone was observed a handful of times. The genes are TRBV19 and TRBJ1-3; 7 bases map to TRBD1. Germline V CDR1 and CDR2: LNHDA, SQIVND (reference sequence). The CDR3 totals 15 residues. The J segment lost 4 bases and the V segment lost 6 bases, leaving 9 bases of the junction unmatched. DNA of the CDR3: TGTGCCAGTAGCGGACGACAGGGACGGGGAAACACCATATATTTT. It encodes CASSGRQGRGNTIYF.

This chain joins TRBV29-1 and TRBJ2-1; 7 bases map to TRBD1. Germline-derived CDR1 and CDR2 are SQVTM and ANQGSEA. This CDR3 spans 16 amino acids. After removal of 3 bases from V and 5 bases from J, the junction contained 13 bases not matched to a gene. The CDR3 reads CSVEDTIKGADNEQFF. CDR3 sequence (DNA): TGCAGCGTTGAGGACACCATTAAGGGGGCTGACAATGAGCAGTTCTTC.

The chain has TRBV5-6 and TRBJ2-2; 8 nucleotides agree with TRBD2. The CDR3 covers 18 residues. V was pared by 3 bases and J by 0 bases, with 10 bases of the junction left unmatched. Germline V gene lookup returns CDR1 SGHDT and CDR2 YYEEEE. In nucleotides, the CDR3 is TGTGCCAGCAGCTGGAGGCCTAGCGGGCCCTCGAACACCGGGGAGCTGTTTTTT. This gives the protein CASSWRPSGPSNTGELFF.

The chain carries TRBV9 and TRBJ2-4; 8 bases line up with TRBD2. The CDR3 loop spans 17 amino acids. V shed 2 bases, J shed 2 bases, and the junction held 9 bases outside the gene matches. CDR1 is SGDLS and CDR2 is YYNGEE in the germline V gene. CDR3 amino acids: CASSVGAGGGSKNIQYF. The CDR3 DNA is TGTGCCAGCAGCGTGGGTGCGGGAGGAGGGTCCAAAAACATTCAGTACTTC.

This clone was seen more than once but under ten times. CDR3 protein: CASSANEQAHVTQYF. The CDR3 bases are TGTGCCAGCAGTGCCAACGAGCAGGCACATGTTACGCAGTATTTT. The chain combines TRBV28 with TRBJ2-3; D not certain. The germline V gene encodes CDR1 MDHEN and CDR2 SYDVKM. The CDR3 covers 15 residues. Trimming took off 5 bases at V and 8 bases at J, with 20 bases between the two ends.